The TCR beta chain described here comes from a study of cytomegalovirus exposure and HLA in healthy donors. Overall study findings and caveats: It was reported that the classifier diagnosed cytomegalovirus status with high specificity and sensitivity in both the original and validation cohorts. The study flagged 150 to 200 TCR beta chains as cytomegalovirus-associated.

The donors comprised healthy bone marrow donors. Although they were nominally healthy when sampled, donors likely had unrecorded immune exposures. Both 60 Vbeta primers and 13 Jbeta primers went into the PCR. Method: immunoSEQ multiplex PCR; TCRdb's copy keeps in-frame clones and lacks some. The profile shows tens of thousands of clones, around 70% of them singletons. The germline gives CDR1 SSHAT, CDR2 FNYEAQ (reference sequence). The V gene lost 5 bases and the J gene lost 5 bases, with 14 bases spanning the gap. The CDR3 sequence is 14 residues long. On this clone: Its specificity is not known.

The chain employs TRBV7-7 and TRBJ2-3, with a possible D match to TRBD2 (5 bases). The sequence came from a man between 25 and 39 years old in good health and CMV-seronegative. The material sequenced was PBMCs. CDR3 protein: CASSPTSVRDTQYF. The CDR3 DNA reads TGTGCCAGCAGCCCCACTAGTGTCAGAGATACGCAGTATTTT.